The present T cell receptor beta chain was sequenced within a study of shared clonotypes between healthy human individuals. The study's findings and limits: Clonotype sharing among donors was thought likely to change with sequencing depth. The study generally estimated greater richness for naive than memory subsets.

Free of recent acute infections or vaccinations, the donors were healthy HIV-negative adults. CD4+ cell separation produced CD45RA+ naive and CD45RA-negative memory subsets. Comments on this clone: Its antigen is unknown.

TCRdb keeps only in-frame clones here, not all; method: immunoSEQ multiplex PCR. The table records 1,500,000 or so clones, 98% to 99% of them present only once. Input material: naive CD4+ T cells sorted from blood. The subset is: CD45RA+ positively selected. The origin of this receptor is a young man in good health.

The CDR3 sequence is CATSRDNTRGAGSDTQYF. In DNA, the CDR3 is TGTGCCACCAGCAGAGATAATACCAGGGGCGCGGGGTCGGATACGCAGTATTTT. The chain employs TRBV15 and TRBJ2-3; D tentatively fits TRBD1 or TRBD2 (6 bases each). CDR3 length: 18 residues. Trimming stripped 0 bases from V and 6 bases from J, with 22 bases between. Germline values: CDR1 LNHNV, CDR2 YYDKDF (reference sequence).